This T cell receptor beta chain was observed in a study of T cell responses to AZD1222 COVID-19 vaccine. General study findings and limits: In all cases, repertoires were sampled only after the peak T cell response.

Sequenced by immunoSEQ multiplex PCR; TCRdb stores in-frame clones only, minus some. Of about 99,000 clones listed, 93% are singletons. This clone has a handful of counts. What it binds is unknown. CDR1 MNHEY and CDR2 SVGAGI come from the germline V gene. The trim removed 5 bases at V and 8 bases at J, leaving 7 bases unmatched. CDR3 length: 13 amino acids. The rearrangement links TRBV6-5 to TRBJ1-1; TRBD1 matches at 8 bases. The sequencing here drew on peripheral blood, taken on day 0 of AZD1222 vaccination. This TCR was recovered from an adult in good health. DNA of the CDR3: TGTGCCAGCAGTAATGTACAGGGGGTCGAAGCTTTCTTT. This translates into CASSNVQGVEAFF.